One sample yielded the 19 T cell receptor beta chains listed below, sequenced in a study of blood T cells in healthy people across ages. Sample-barcoded 5' priming and a J-beta primer mix drove a second PCR of about 7 to 11 cycles. In TCRdb, the 5' RACE reads were re-called with MiXCR into one record per CDR3 protein. The table lists more than 1.4 million distinct CDR3 sequences, around 42% of them singletons. Sequencing input: blood. These receptors all come from a woman under 30 in good health.

V and J are TRBV20-1 and TRBJ1-2; 9 nucleotides align to TRBD1. Looked up from germline, CDR1 is DFQATT and CDR2 is SNEGSKA (reference sequence). Losses at the gene ends were 5 bases for V and 2 bases for J; bases not matched to a gene: 9. CDR3 length equals 15 residues. As DNA, the CDR3 is TGCAGTGCTTCTCCCGGGACAGGGCTCAACTATGGCTACACCTTC. Protein product: CSASPGTGLNYGYTF.

The chain carries TRBV4-1 and TRBJ1-5; 8 positions match TRBD1. CDR1 and CDR2 (germline): MGHRA, YSYEKL. This CDR3 comprises 16 residues. Trimming removed 3 bases from V and 1 base from J; junction bases left unmatched: 5. CDR3 sequence (DNA): TGCGCCAGCAGCCACCGACAGGGGCCGAGCAATCAGCCCCAGCATTTT. It encodes CASSHRQGPSNQPQHF.

The chain joins TRBV20-1 to TRBJ2-3; 11 nucleotides match TRBD2. Per germline, CDR1 DFQATT and CDR2 SNEGSKA (reference sequence). Trimming at V came to 0 bases and at J to 2 bases, leaving 10 bases not matched to a gene. This CDR3 is 18 amino acids long. The CDR3 loop is CSARDPASGRTVTDTQYF. The CDR3 coding sequence is TGCAGTGCTAGAGATCCAGCTAGCGGGAGGACCGTCACAGATACGCAGTATTTT.

In its sample, this clonotype was seen once. The CDR3 is CASSPIGEGYGYTF. CDR3 DNA sequence: TGTGCCAGCAGCCCAATAGGGGAGGGCTATGGCTACACCTTC. The chain recombines TRBV2 with TRBJ1-2; maybe TRBD1 (5 bases). The CDR3 has 14 amino acids. In germline, CDR1 is SNHLY, CDR2 FYNNEI. Trimming stripped 6 bases from V and 4 bases from J, with 15 bases between.

The chain uses TRBV12-3 or TRBV12-4 and TRBJ2-5, with D possibly TRBD2 on 7 matching bases. The V end lost 8 bases, the J end lost 0 bases, and 19 bases lay between the germline ends. The CDR3 contains 16 residues. The CDR3 coding sequence is TGTGCCAGCTCCCCGCGGGGGCAGACGTACCAAGAGACCCAGTACTTC. Residues: CASSPRGQTYQETQYF.

This clonotype has a handful of counts. The chain links TRBV27 to TRBJ2-7; 10 positions match TRBD2. Germline-derived CDR1 and CDR2 are MNHEY and SMNVEV (reference sequence). The length of the CDR3 is 16 residues. V gave up 5 bases and J gave up 4 bases; unmatched junction bases: 11. The CDR3 bases are TGTGCCAGCAGTCCGAACAGCGGGAGGGCCTCGTACGAGCAGTACTTC. Its translation: CASSPNSGRASYEQYF.

Concerning this clonotype: Germline is not matched at one junction end, which may reflect a read error. This sequence joins TRBV10-3 and TRBJ2-1; TRBD2 aligns across 10 bases. Germline CDR1 reads ENHRY; CDR2 reads SYGVKD. The CDR3 sequence is 17 residues long. CDR3 region: CAISGRTSGSSYKEQFF. The CDR3 DNA sequence: TGTGCCATCAGTGGCAGGACTAGCGGCAGCTCCTACAAGGAGCAGTTCTTC.

The V and J genes are TRBV12-3 or TRBV12-4 and TRBJ2-7; perhaps TRBD1 as D (5 bases). The CDR3 totals 17 residues. V was trimmed by 3 bases and J by 6 bases, leaving 24 bases between them. The CDR3 DNA sequence: TGTGCCAGCAGTTTCTTACAGGACCTACGGTCCTTAAGCGAGCAGTACTTC. This gives the protein CASSFLQDLRSLSEQYF.

The chain combines TRBV12-3 or TRBV12-4 with TRBJ2-4; no reliable D call. CDR3 length: 14 residues. V was trimmed by 2 bases and J by 7 bases, leaving 12 bases between them. CDR3 nucleotides: TGTGCCAGCAGTTTAAGCACCCCGCGGAACATTCAGTACTTC. Translation: CASSLSTPRNIQYF.

The table lists this clonotype with a few counts. The genes are TRBV3-1 and TRBJ2-3; D possibly corresponds to TRBD2 (6 bases). This CDR3 is built from 16 residues. Germline CDR1 and CDR2: LGHDT and YNNKEL (reference sequence). V lost 5 bases and J lost 2, with 17 bases in between. The DNA of the CDR3 is TGTGCCAGCAGCTCTTTTGCAAGCGGGTTCACAGATACGCAGTATTTT. Translated: CASSSFASGFTDTQYF.

The sample holds many counts of this clonotype. The rearrangement links TRBV4-2 to TRBJ2-3; no reliable D call. This CDR3 has 15 amino acids. The V gene's germline CDR1 is LGHNA and CDR2 YNFKEQ. V was clipped by 8 bases and J by 2 bases, with 17 bases between them. CDR3 coding DNA: TGTGCCAGCGGACCTATAGGCGTTGTCACAGATACGCAGTATTTT. Its protein is CASGPIGVVTDTQYF.

The V call is TRBV7-9, the J call TRBJ1-2; D is unclear. Germline V gives CDR1 SEHNR, CDR2 FQNEAQ (reference sequence). Trimming pared 4 bases from V and 8 bases from J, leaving 11 bases between. The CDR3 totals 12 residues. The CDR3 coding sequence is TGTGCCAGCAGCTACGGGCAACAGGGCTACACCTTC. It codes for CASSYGQQGYTF.

This clonotype has a handful of counts. The gene calls are TRBV20-1 and TRBJ1-1; D ambiguous. Germline assignment: CDR1 DFQATT and CDR2 SNEGSKA (reference sequence). CDR3 length: 12 residues. V lost 6 bases, J lost 6 bases, and 14 bases lay in between. In DNA form, the CDR3 reads TGCAGTGCCCAGGCCGTGCAGCCTGAAGCTTTCTTT. It yields the protein CSAQAVQPEAFF.

V and J are TRBV2 and TRBJ1-2; perhaps TRBD1 as D (6 bases). The CDR3 is made up of 14 amino acids. Per the germline V gene, CDR1 is SNHLY and CDR2 is FYNNEI. Trimming left V 6 bases short and J 4 bases short, with 15 bases between. The CDR3 DNA sequence: TGTGCCAGCAGAATAAAACAGGGCCGCTATGGCTACACCTTC. Translating it yields CASRIKQGRYGYTF.

This clonotype was observed a handful of times. V and J are TRBV10-3 and TRBJ1-1; TRBD1 is a possible D gene (5 bases). Germline V gene sequence: CDR1 ENHRY, CDR2 SYGVKD. The V end lost 7 bases, the J end lost 2 bases, and 14 bases lay between the germline ends. The CDR3 spans 14 residues. CDR3 DNA sequence: TGTGCCATCAATCCGAGGGGAGGAAACACTGAAGCTTTCTTT. It is translated as CAINPRGGNTEAFF.

This chain connects TRBV11-2 to TRBJ2-3, with 11 positions matching TRBD2. The CDR3 loop spans 16 amino acids. V was clipped by 5 bases and J by 6 bases; unmatched bases: 10. Germline V lookup: CDR1 SGHAT, CDR2 FQNNGV. The CDR3 is CASSRLTSGVQDTQYF. The CDR3 nucleotides read TGTGCCAGCAGCCGATTGACTAGCGGGGTCCAGGATACGCAGTATTTT.

This clonotype came up many times. V is TRBV11-2 and J is TRBJ1-5; unclear D gene. This CDR3 has 12 residues. Per the germline V gene, CDR1 is SGHAT and CDR2 is FQNNGV. V gave up 0 bases and J gave up 9 bases, with 6 bases separating them. The CDR3 DNA follows: TGTGCCAGCAGCTTAGATAATGGGCCCCAGCATTTT. Encoded protein: CASSLDNGPQHF.

The chain has TRBV7-9 and TRBJ2-7, with 9 bases identical to TRBD1. CDR1 is SEHNR, CDR2 FQNEAQ, per germline (reference sequence). J lost 6 bases, V lost 4 bases, and 10 bases had no gene match. This CDR3 has 15 residues. CDR3 loop: CASSSDGQGWLEQYF. The CDR3 DNA follows: TGTGCCAGCAGCTCCGACGGACAGGGGTGGCTCGAGCAGTACTTC.

This clonotype was recorded once. Germline and junction disagree at one end, which may indicate a read error. This sequence joins TRBV25-1 and TRBJ1-2; D not resolved. The CDR3 runs 11 residues. CDR1 and CDR2 (germline): MGHDK, SYGVNS. In nucleotides, the CDR3 is TGTGCCAGCAGTGAATTTGGTGGCCACACCTTC. Protein sequence: CASSEFGGHTF.